This TCR beta chain was sequenced for a study of T-cell memory formation after mild COVID-19. At the level of the study: The two donors had largely donor-specific TCR clusters. Study results and limitations: Certain responding clones were present in pre-infection memory, suggesting participation of cross-reactive memory.

V lost 6 bases and J lost 2; bases outside the gene matches: 5. The CDR3 loop spans 15 amino acids. Details on this clonotype: Its target is unknown.

TCRdb itself ran the 5' RACE reads through MiXCR, one entry per CDR3 protein. The sample holds tens of thousands of distinct CDR3 sequences; 12% are singletons and the top ten take roughly 22%. The source is a man younger than 35 who had mild COVID-19 (a few samples of this study predate the infection). Cell type and time point are not known. The chain combines TRBV12-3 or TRBV12-4 with TRBJ1-5; 9 bases are shared with TRBD1. The sample was PBMCs or a T cell subset sorted from them (not recorded which). CDR3 residues: CASSQTGGGNQPQHF. In nucleotides, the CDR3 is TGTGCCAGCAGCCAGACAGGGGGGGGCAATCAGCCCCAGCATTTT.